These T cell receptor beta chains were read from a single sample in a study of T cell responses to AZD1222 COVID-19 vaccine. Some clones are missing from TCRdb's copy, which holds only in-frame ones; the method was immunoSEQ multiplex PCR. The top ten hold less than 4% of the sample, which has tens of thousands of clones, roughly 80% seen once. The sequencing used peripheral blood, collected 28 days after the second AZD1222 dose. The receptors derive from an adult who received the AZD1222 COVID-19 vaccine. The CDR3 runs from the conserved cysteine through the conserved F or W. The D gene is left open where the match is weak. Clone size, where shown, is once, few, many, or a class for clones that have expanded.

clone_size	v_call	cdr3_length	d_call	j_call	cdr3_nt	cdr3_aa
-	TRBV6-5	13	-	TRBJ1-1	TGTGCCAGCAGTTACGATGCGGAGGGAACAGCTTTCTTT	CASSYDAEGTAFF
once	TRBV2	12	-	TRBJ1-6	TGTGCCAGCAGTCCGGGGCCTTCACCCCTCCACTTT	CASSPGPSPLHF
once	TRBV4-1	16	-	TRBJ2-1	TGCGCCAGCAGCCAAGATTGGGCCGCAGGCGCCAATGAGCAGTTCTTC	CASSQDWAAGANEQFF
-	TRBV30	13	-	TRBJ1-6	TGTGCCTGGAGTACCCGTTGGGATTCACCCCTCCACTTT	CAWSTRWDSPLHF
few	TRBV4-2	16	-	TRBJ2-5	TGTGCCAGCAGCCAAGATAGGGGCCGAGGAGGAGAGACCCAGTACTTC	CASSQDRGRGGETQYF
-	TRBV29-1	14	-	TRBJ1-1	TGCAGCGGTGGAGGGGGGACATGGGACACTGAAGCTTTCTTT	CSGGGGTWDTEAFF
-	TRBV4-3	16	TRBD2	TRBJ2-5	TGCGCCAGCAGCCTCCGACTAGCGGGGGGGTCGGAGACCCAGTACTTC	CASSLRLAGGSETQYF
-	TRBV5-1	18	TRBD1	TRBJ1-1	TGCGCCAGCAGCTTGGATCGTCAGGGGGCCGGATCTAACACTGAAGCTTTCTTT	CASSLDRQGAGSNTEAFF
-	TRBV18	15	-	TRBJ1-1	TGTGCCAGCTCACCTCAGGGTCCCATGAACACTGAAGCTTTCTTT	CASSPQGPMNTEAFF
once	TRBV28	16	-	TRBJ1-6	TGTGCCAGCAGTTTAGTCTCGGACGGTTATAATTCACCCCTCCACTTT	CASSLVSDGYNSPLHF
-	TRBV10-2	17	-	TRBJ1-6	TGCGCCAGCAGTGAATTCGGGGCGCGGGGCTATAATTCACCCCTCCACTTT	CASSEFGARGYNSPLHF
-	TRBV11-3	16	-	TRBJ2-3	TGTGCCAGCAGCGAGGCCAGGGGGGCCGAGGCAGATACGCAGTATTTT	CASSEARGAEADTQYF
-	TRBV6-1	16	-	TRBJ2-6	TGTGCCAGCAGTGATATGTGGAGGGCCGGGGCCAACGTCCTGACTTTC	CASSDMWRAGANVLTF
few	TRBV30	11	-	TRBJ1-2	-	CAWGTGTVRTF
-	TRBV5-1	17	TRBD1	TRBJ1-1	TGCGCCAGCAGCTTGGCCGGGGGACAGGTGACGGGCACTGAAGCTTTCTTT	CASSLAGGQVTGTEAFF
-	TRBV6-2/TRBV6-3	17	-	TRBJ2-6	TGTGCCAGCAGTTCAGTGGTAGAGGGGACCGGGGCCAACGTCCTGACTTTC	CASSSVVEGTGANVLTF
few	TRBV7-8	15	TRBD1	TRBJ1-2	TGTGCCAGCAGTTACACAGGGGAAGACGACTATGGCTACACCTTC	CASSYTGEDDYGYTF
-	TRBV19	13	-	TRBJ1-5	TGTGCCAGTAGTATCTCCCGGGGTCAGCCCCAGCATTTT	CASSISRGQPQHF